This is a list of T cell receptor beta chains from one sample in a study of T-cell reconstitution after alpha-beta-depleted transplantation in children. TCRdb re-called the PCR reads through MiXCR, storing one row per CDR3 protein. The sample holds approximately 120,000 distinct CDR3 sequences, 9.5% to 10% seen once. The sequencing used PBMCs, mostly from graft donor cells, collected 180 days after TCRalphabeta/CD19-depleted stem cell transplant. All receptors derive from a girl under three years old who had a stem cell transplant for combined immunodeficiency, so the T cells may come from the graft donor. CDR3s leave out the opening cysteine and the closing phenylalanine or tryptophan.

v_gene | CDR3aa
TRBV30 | AWSGIKYGYT
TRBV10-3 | AISVTDTQY
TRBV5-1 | ASSLGGVIGSYNEQF
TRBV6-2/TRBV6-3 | ASSYGSTGAIYEQY
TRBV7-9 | ASSRLQVDVGGQY
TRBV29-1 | SVGGSSYEQY
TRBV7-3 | ASSLGPGGLNTEAF
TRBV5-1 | ASSLGRGHPNQETQY
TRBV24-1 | ATSDPGGAGGEQF
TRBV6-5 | ASSYNLGGGYT
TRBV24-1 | ATSRLDRGTETQY
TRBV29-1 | SVAFSGANVLT
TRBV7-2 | ASSLVVSNQPQH
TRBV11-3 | ASSSGTGGYNEQF
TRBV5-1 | ASSLIHPYEQY
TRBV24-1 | ATSAPSELEQY
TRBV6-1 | ASSVTGAYEQY
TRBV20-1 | SATIGSGGYEQY
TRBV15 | ATSTMGSGTDTQY
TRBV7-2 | ASSQKGWGEAF
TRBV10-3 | AITVRDSTDTQY
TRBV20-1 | SARGGQVNTEAF
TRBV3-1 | ASSRRLAGGNEQF
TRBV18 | ASSPQQNNEQF
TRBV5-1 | ASSLVVQGSQPQH
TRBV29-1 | SVFSGRGYNEQF
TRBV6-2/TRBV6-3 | ASTRNEGLPRNEQF
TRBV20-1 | CARVTTGNQETQY
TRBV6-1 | ASSQTGPEQETQY
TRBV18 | ASSPPGGWDTQY
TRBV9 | ASSVATGEKLF
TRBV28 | ASSLDTGYGYT
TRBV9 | ASSVVGSTDTQY
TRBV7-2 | ASSLVLSIGETQY
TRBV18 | ASSPVGGYSYNEQF
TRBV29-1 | SVGTGGYEQY
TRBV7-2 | ASSFGYPMGETQY
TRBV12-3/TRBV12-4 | ASRGVPLQETQY
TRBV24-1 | ATSAASANTDTQY
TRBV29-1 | SVDRGRETQY
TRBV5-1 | ASSSDRESTDTQY
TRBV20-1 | SARDDRGLNQPQH
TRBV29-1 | SVEFGVLGGYT
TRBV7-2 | ASSSSGGASYNEQF
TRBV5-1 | ASSWGNTGELF
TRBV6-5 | ASSYSGYRVEQY
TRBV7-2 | ASSFQGTGQETQY
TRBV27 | ASSFTGQGFGETQY
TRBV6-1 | ASSWGRKQETQY
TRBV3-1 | ASSQVATYEQY
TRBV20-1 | SARPGGRETQY
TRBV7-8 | ASSFWEKNRSPLH
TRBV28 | ASREPGQGFSYEQY